Listed below are T cell receptor beta chains from one sample, sequenced in a study of blood T cell repertoires in COVID-19. Here immunoSEQ multiplex PCR was the method, and the copy in TCRdb shows in-frame clones only, minus some. This repertoire shows about 19,000 clones, over 75% found once; its top ten account for approximately 3.2%. The sample comprised peripheral blood. The receptors derive from a human donor in a cohort sampled during active COVID-19. Both conserved end residues are part of each CDR3. The order of the fields is D gene, J gene, V gene, clone size, CDR3 protein, CDR3 DNA. A D gene is named only where the DNA matches it firmly. Expanded clones get a size class; other rows say once, few or many, or leave the size out.

>TRBD1|TRBJ2-7|TRBV19|.
CASSGRGQGYEQYF
TGTGCCAGTAGTGGAAGGGGACAGGGCTACGAGCAGTACTTC
>.|TRBJ1-1|TRBV6-5|.
CASSYSLMNTEAFF
TGTGCCAGCAGTTACTCGTTAATGAACACTGAAGCTTTCTTT
>TRBD2|TRBJ2-1|TRBV5-4|.
CASSWGGSTFYNEQFF
TGTGCCAGCAGCTGGGGGGGGTCAACTTTCTACAATGAGCAGTTCTTC
>.|TRBJ1-1|TRBV11-2|.
CASSSQFSNTEAFF
TGTGCCAGCAGCTCGCAGTTCTCGAACACTGAAGCTTTCTTT
>TRBD1|TRBJ2-5|TRBV19|.
CASSMGQAAGTQYF
TGTGCCAGTAGTATGGGACAGGCGGCGGGGACCCAGTACTTC
>TRBD1|TRBJ2-1|TRBV5-1|once
CASSFSRGQYNEQFF
TGCGCCAGCAGCTTCAGCCGGGGACAGTACAATGAGCAGTTCTTC
>.|TRBJ1-3|TRBV18|.
CASSLLAGNTIYF
TGTGCCAGCTCACTTTTAGCTGGAAACACCATATATTTT
>.|TRBJ1-5|TRBV19|.
CASITTGQSNQPQHF
TGTGCCAGTATCACAACCGGACAGAGCAATCAGCCCCAGCATTTT
>TRBD1|TRBJ2-7|TRBV19|.
CASSSRGQGYYEQYF
TGTGCCAGTAGTTCAAGAGGACAGGGCTACTACGAGCAGTACTTC
>.|TRBJ2-3|TRBV4-1|.
CASSQVMAADTQYF
TGCGCCAGCAGCCAAGTTATGGCGGCAGATACGCAGTATTTT
>TRBD1|TRBJ2-5|TRBV28|.
CASSLGWQGVGETQYF
TGTGCCAGCAGTCTGGGGTGGCAGGGGGTTGGGGAGACCCAGTACTTC
>TRBD1|TRBJ1-2|TRBV28|.
CASSFGQDISYGYTF
TGTGCCAGCAGTTTCGGACAGGACATATCCTATGGCTACACCTTC
>TRBD1|TRBJ1-6|TRBV6-4|.
CASSLNAGGVPLHF
TGTGCCAGCAGTCTAAATGCAGGGGGAGTCCCCCTCCACTTT
>.|TRBJ2-1|TRBV5-4|few
CASSRTRDSNEQFF
TGTGCCAGCAGCCGCACCAGAGACAGTAATGAGCAGTTCTTC
>.|TRBJ2-1|TRBV5-5|.
CASSLEVKLSSYNEQFF
TGTGCCAGCAGCTTGGAAGTCAAACTGAGCTCCTACAATGAGCAGTTCTTC
>TRBD1|TRBJ2-2|TRBV28|.
CAYRAGGNTGELFF
TGTGCCTACCGGGCAGGGGGAAACACCGGGGAGCTGTTTTTT
>TRBD2|TRBJ2-1|TRBV4-2|.
CASSQDSSVAGGKDEQFF
TGTGCCAGCAGCCAAGACTCATCAGTAGCGGGAGGGAAGGACGAGCAGTTCTTC
>.|TRBJ2-7|TRBV2|.
CASSEKGYEQYF
TGTGCCAGCAGTGAAAAGGGGTACGAGCAGTACTTC
>TRBD1|TRBJ2-5|TRBV24-1|.
CATSDLSRGHQETQYF
TGTGCCACCAGTGATTTGTCCAGGGGGCACCAAGAGACCCAGTACTTC
>.|TRBJ2-5|TRBV6-1|once
CASSEWFRGAQETQYF
TGTGCCAGCAGTGAGTGGTTTCGGGGGGCCCAAGAGACCCAGTACTTC
>TRBD2|TRBJ2-7|TRBV28|.
CASRPSRDYHYEQYF
TGTGCCAGCAGGCCCAGCCGGGACTACCACTACGAGCAGTACTTC
>TRBD1|TRBJ2-7|TRBV30|once
CAWMVGTGPYEQYF
TGTGCCTGGATGGTGGGGACAGGGCCCTACGAGCAGTACTTC
>.|TRBJ1-5|TRBV19|.
CASSQQGLGQPQHF
TGTGCCAGTAGTCAACAGGGTCTGGGTCAGCCCCAGCATTTT